A single sample gave rise to the 4 T cell receptor beta chains below, sequenced in a study of CD8+ T cells in alopecia areata. RNA was isolated and reverse transcribed to cDNA, the sequencing template. Here immunoSEQ multiplex PCR was the method, and the copy in TCRdb shows in-frame clones only, minus some. The repertoire holds some 200,000 clones, 59% seen once, with roughly 14% in the top ten. Sequencing was performed on CD4+ T cells sorted from blood, taken at week 0. The receptors come from a human donor with alopecia areata.

The chain recombines TRBV7-2 with TRBJ1-2; D is ambiguous. CDR1 is SGHTA and CDR2 is FQGNSA in the germline V gene. Trimming took off 3 bases at V and 3 bases at J, with 8 bases between the two ends. This CDR3 region has 13 residues. CDR3 nucleotide sequence: TGTGCCAGCAGCTTTCCTACGGACTATGGCTACACCTTC. This encodes CASSFPTDYGYTF.

V usage is TRBV29-1 and J usage is TRBJ2-1, with TRBD1 matching 10 bases. Germline V gene data show CDR1 as SQVTM and CDR2 as ANQGSEA. CDR3 length: 14 residues. The V and J ends lost 6 bases and 7 bases, in that order; junction bases with no gene match: 9. The CDR3 DNA sequence: TGCAGCGTGGGACAGGGGAGTACAATGAATGAGCAGTTCTTC. Translation: CSVGQGSTMNEQFF.

This clone showed up just a few times. The chain couples TRBV30 to TRBJ2-3, with TRBD2 matching over 12 bases. CDR1 and CDR2 (germline): GTSNPN, SVGIG (reference sequence). The CDR3 extends over 16 amino acids. V gave up 3 bases and J gave up 0 bases; unmatched junction bases: 4. As DNA, the CDR3 is TGTGCCTGGAGACTAGCGGGGGGAGCTAGCACAGATACGCAGTATTTT. Translated: CAWRLAGGASTDTQYF.

The gene calls are TRBV7-3 and TRBJ2-2, with 10 bases fitting TRBD1. The CDR3 sequence is 14 residues long. In germline, CDR1 is SGHTA, CDR2 FQGTGA. V lost 6 bases to trimming and J lost 6 bases; unmatched junction nucleotides: 4. The CDR3 nucleotides read TGTGCCAGCAGGCCGGGACAGGGGCCCGGGGAGCTGTTTTTT. Its protein product is CASRPGQGPGELFF.